The clone carrying this T cell receptor (beta chain) was recorded a few times. Its specificity is not known. One entry per CDR3 protein results from TCRdb running MiXCR on the RT-PCR reads. In the table there are 500,000 to 600,000 distinct CDR3 sequences, 12% to 15% of which are singletons. These data belong to a study of response to subunit inactivated influenza vaccine. Points from the study as a whole: Few new T cells, the authors suggested, are recruited by each seasonal influenza vaccination.

Trimming removed 0 bases at V and 2 bases at J, with 12 bases between. CDR3 length: 15 residues. Per the germline V gene, CDR1 is SGHRS and CDR2 is YFSETQ. The sequencing here drew on PBMCs from blood, taken roughly 12 days after vaccination. The receptor was isolated from a man aged 50-59 years who received an inactivated influenza vaccine. V gene TRBV5-1 combines with J gene TRBJ2-7, with D possibly TRBD1 on 6 matching bases. The CDR3 DNA reads TGCGCCAGCAGCTTGGGGGGGACAAGGGCCTACGAGCAGTACTTC. Amino acid sequence: CASSLGGTRAYEQYF. Supplemented by reference TRBV5-1 and TRBJ2-7, the full variable domain reads KAGVTQTPRYLIKTRGQQVTLSCSPISGHRSVSWYQQTPGQGLQFLFEYFSETQRNKGNFPGRFSGRQFSNSRSEMNVSTLELGDSALYLCASSLGGTRAYEQYFGPGTRLTVT.